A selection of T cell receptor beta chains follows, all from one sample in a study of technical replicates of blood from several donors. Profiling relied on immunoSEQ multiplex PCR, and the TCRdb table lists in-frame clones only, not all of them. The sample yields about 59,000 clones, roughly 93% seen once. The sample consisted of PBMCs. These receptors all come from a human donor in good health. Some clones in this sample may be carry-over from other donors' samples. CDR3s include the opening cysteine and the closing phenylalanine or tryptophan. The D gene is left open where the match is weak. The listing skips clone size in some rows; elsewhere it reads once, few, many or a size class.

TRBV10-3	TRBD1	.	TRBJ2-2	CAISELDRGGGELFF	TGTGCCATCAGTGAGCTTGACAGGGGCGGCGGGGAGCTGTTTTTT
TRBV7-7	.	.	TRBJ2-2	CASSLISGSAGELFF	TGTGCCAGCAGCTTAATAAGTGGAAGCGCCGGGGAGCTGTTTTTT
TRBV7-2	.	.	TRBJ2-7	CASSLARGFDEQYF	TGTGCCAGCAGCTTAGCGAGGGGGTTCGACGAGCAGTACTTC
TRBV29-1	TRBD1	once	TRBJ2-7	CSVEDPDRASYEQYF	TGCAGCGTTGAAGATCCAGACAGGGCTTCCTACGAGCAGTACTTC
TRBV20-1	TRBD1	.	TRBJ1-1	CSARTGGAFF	TGCAGTGCTAGAACAGGGGGAGCTTTCTTT
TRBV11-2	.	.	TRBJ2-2	CASSSTGSGPGELFF	TGTGCCAGCAGTTCTACAGGGTCGGGGCCCGGGGAGCTGTTTTTT
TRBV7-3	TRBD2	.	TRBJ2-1	CASSLRGSEGEQFF	TGTGCCAGCAGCTTACGCGGGAGTGAGGGTGAGCAGTTCTTC
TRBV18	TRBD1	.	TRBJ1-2	CASSRNRGQNNYGYTF	TGTGCCAGCTCACGTAATCGGGGACAGAATAACTATGGCTACACCTTC
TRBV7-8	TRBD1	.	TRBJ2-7	CASSLVAGGIYEQYF	TGTGCCAGCAGCTTAGTCGCAGGGGGCATATACGAGCAGTACTTC
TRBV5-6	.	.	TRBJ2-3	CASSLYAGFTGTDTQYF	TGTGCCAGCAGCTTGTACGCCGGGTTCACTGGCACAGATACGCAGTATTTT
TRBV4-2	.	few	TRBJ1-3	CASSQDSRAGNTIYF	TGTGCCAGCAGCCAAGATTCCAGGGCTGGAAACACCATATATTTT
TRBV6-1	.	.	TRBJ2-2	CASRPPSLDTGELFF	TGTGCCAGCCGCCCTCCGAGCCTAGACACCGGGGAGCTGTTTTTT
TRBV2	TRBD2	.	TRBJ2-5	CASSPWTSGRAQGTQYF	TGTGCCAGCAGTCCCTGGACTAGCGGGAGGGCCCAGGGTACCCAGTACTTC
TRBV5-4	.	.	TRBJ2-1	CASSREFANSDEQFF	TGTGCCAGCAGCCGGGAGTTTGCGAATTCCGATGAGCAGTTCTTC
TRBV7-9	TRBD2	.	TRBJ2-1	CASSLATSGIYNEQFF	TGTGCCAGCAGCTTAGCGACTAGCGGAATCTACAATGAGCAGTTCTTC
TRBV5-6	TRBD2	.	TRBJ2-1	CASSRRWTTSGGFNEQFF	TGTGCCAGCAGCCGCCGGTGGACTACTAGCGGGGGGTTCAATGAGCAGTTCTTC
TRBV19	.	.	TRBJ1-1	CASSQTSEAFF	TGTGCCAGTAGCCAGACTTCGGAAGCTTTCTTT
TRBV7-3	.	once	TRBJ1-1	CASSSRENTEAFF	TGTGCCAGCAGCAGCCGGGAGAACACTGAAGCTTTCTTT
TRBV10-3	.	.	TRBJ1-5	CAISGVLDQPQHF	TGTGCCATCAGTGGTGTTCTTGATCAGCCCCAGCATTTT
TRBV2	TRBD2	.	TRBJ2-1	CASKIAGDSYNEQFF	TGTGCCAGCAAAATAGCGGGAGACTCCTACAATGAGCAGTTCTTC
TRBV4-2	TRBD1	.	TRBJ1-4	CASSQVGGQGAEKLFF	TGTGCCAGCAGCCAAGTGGGGGGACAGGGGGCTGAAAAACTGTTTTTT
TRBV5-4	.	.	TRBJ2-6	CASSLARGAGANVLTF	TGTGCCAGCAGCTTGGCCCGGGGTGCTGGGGCCAACGTCCTGACTTTC
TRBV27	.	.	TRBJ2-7	CASSPGAQPSYEQYF	TGTGCCAGCAGCCCCGGAGCCCAACCCTCCTACGAGCAGTACTTC
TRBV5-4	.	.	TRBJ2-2	CASRRDYGELFF	TGTGCCAGCAGGCGGGATTACGGGGAGCTGTTTTTT
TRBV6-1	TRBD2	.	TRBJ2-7	CASSVTLAGAPGGEQYF	TGTGCCAGCAGTGTAACCCTAGCGGGAGCTCCGGGGGGCGAGCAGTACTTC
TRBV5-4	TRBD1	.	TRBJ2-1	CASSLGDRPFNEQFF	TGTGCCAGCAGCTTGGGGGACAGGCCATTCAATGAGCAGTTCTTC
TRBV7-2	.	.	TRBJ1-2	CASSLARPAGGYTF	TGTGCCAGCAGCTTAGCGCGGCCGGCGGGGGGCTACACCTTC
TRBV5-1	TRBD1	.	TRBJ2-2	CASSPKDRVNTGELFF	TGCGCCAGCAGCCCTAAGGACAGGGTTAACACCGGGGAGCTGTTTTTT
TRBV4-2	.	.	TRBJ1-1	CASSHEQGPTEAFF	TGTGCCAGCAGCCATGAGCAGGGGCCCACTGAAGCTTTCTTT
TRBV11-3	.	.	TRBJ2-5	CASSQSAGHETQYF	TGTGCCAGCAGCCAGTCCGCGGGGCACGAGACCCAGTACTTC
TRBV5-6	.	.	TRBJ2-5	CASSLEASGLETQYF	TGTGCCAGCAGCTTGGAGGCCTCCGGGTTGGAGACCCAGTACTTC
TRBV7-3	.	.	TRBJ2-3	CASSSGTSLTDTQYF	TGTGCCAGCAGCTCCGGGACAAGCCTCACAGATACGCAGTATTTT
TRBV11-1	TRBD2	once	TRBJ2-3	CASSSSGGITDTQYF	TGTGCCAGCAGTTCTAGCGGGGGGATCACAGATACGCAGTATTTT
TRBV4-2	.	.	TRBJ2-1	CASSQESSSYNEQFF	TGTGCCAGCAGCCAAGAGTCCAGCTCCTACAATGAGCAGTTCTTC
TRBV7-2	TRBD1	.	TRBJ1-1	CASSLRRGQGAGTEAFF	TGTGCCAGCAGCTTAAGGAGGGGACAGGGGGCGGGTACTGAAGCTTTCTTT
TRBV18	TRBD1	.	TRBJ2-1	CASSPLQGAYNEQFF	TGTGCCAGCTCACCACTACAGGGGGCCTACAATGAGCAGTTCTTC
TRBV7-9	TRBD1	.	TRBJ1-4	CASSFDRGSSNEKLFF	TGTGCCAGCAGCTTCGACAGGGGTAGTTCTAATGAAAAACTGTTTTTT
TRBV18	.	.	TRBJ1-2	CASSPPTGVHGYTF	TGTGCCAGCTCACCACCGACCGGGGTCCATGGCTACACCTTC
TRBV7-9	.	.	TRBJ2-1	CASSYSHGGGTYNEQFF	TGTGCCAGCAGCTACTCACATGGCGGGGGCACCTACAATGAGCAGTTCTTC
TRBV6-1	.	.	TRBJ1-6	CASSESPITSALHF	TGTGCCAGCAGTGAAAGCCCAATTACCTCGGCCCTCCACTTT
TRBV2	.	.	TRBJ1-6	CASSGQGDTNSPLHF	TGTGCCAGCAGTGGTCAAGGGGACACGAATTCACCCCTCCACTTT
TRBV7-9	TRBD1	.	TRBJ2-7	CASSPRDRYEQYF	TGTGCCAGCAGCCCCCGGGACAGATACGAGCAGTACTTC